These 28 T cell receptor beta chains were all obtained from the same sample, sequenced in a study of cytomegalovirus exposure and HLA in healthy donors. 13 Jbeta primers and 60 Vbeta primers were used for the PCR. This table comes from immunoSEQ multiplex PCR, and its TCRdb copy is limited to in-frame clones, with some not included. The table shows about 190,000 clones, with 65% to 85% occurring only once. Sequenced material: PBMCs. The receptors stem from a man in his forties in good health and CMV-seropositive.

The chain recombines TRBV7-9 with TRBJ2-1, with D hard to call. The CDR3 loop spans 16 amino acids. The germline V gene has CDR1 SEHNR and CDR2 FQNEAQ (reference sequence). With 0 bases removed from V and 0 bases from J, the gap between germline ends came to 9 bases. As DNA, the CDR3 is TGTGCCAGCAGCTTAGCTAGCCGGAGCTCCTACAATGAGCAGTTCTTC. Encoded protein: CASSLASRSSYNEQFF.

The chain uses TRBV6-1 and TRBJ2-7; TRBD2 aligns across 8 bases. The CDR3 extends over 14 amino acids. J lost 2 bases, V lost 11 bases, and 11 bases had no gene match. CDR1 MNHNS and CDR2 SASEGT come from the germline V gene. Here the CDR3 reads CAGGAGTRTYEQYF. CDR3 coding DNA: TGTGCCGGCGGAGCCGGGACTAGAACCTACGAGCAGTACTTC.

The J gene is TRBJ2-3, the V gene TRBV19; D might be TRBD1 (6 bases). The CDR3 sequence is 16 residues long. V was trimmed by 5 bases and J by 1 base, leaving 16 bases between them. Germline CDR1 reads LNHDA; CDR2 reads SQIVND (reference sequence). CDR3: CASSSVTGHGTDTQYF. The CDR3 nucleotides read TGTGCCAGTAGTTCCGTAACGGGACACGGCACAGATACGCAGTATTTT.

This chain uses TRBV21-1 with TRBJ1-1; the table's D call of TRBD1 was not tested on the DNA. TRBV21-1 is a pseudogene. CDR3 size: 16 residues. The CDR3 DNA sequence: TGTGCCAGCAGCAAACAGGCAGGCCTGGTATCTGCTGAAGCTTTCTTT. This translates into CASSKQAGLVSAEAFF.

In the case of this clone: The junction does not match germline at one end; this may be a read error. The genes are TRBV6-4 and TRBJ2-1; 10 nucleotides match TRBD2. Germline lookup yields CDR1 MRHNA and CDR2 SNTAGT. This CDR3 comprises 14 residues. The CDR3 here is CVSSDPASGSGQFF. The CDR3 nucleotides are TGTGTCAGCAGTGACCCGGCTAGCGGGAGTGGGCAGTTCTTC.

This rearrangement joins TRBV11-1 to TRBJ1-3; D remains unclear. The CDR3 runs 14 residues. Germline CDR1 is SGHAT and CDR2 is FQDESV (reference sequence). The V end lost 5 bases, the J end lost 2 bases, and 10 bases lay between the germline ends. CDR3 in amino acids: CASSHPGTGNTIYF. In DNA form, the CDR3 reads TGTGCCAGCAGCCACCCCGGTACTGGAAACACCATATATTTT. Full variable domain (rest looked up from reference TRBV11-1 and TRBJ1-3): EAEVAQSPRYKITEKSQAVAFWCDPISGHATLYWYRQILGQGPELLVQFQDESVVDDSQLPKDRFSAERLKGVDSTLKIQPAELGDSAMYLCASSHPGTGNTIYFGEGSWLTVV.

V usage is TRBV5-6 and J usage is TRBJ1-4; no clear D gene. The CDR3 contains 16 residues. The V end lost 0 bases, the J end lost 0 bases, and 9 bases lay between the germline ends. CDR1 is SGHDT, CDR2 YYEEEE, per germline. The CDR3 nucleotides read TGTGCCAGCAGCTTGGCAGGCTCTGCAACTAATGAAAAACTGTTTTTT. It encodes CASSLAGSATNEKLFF. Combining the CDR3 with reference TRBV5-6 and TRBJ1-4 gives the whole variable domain DAGVTQSPTHLIKTRGQQVTLRCSPKSGHDTVSWYQQALGQGPQFIFQYYEEEERQRGNFPDRFSGHQFPNYSSELNVNALLLGDSALYLCASSLAGSATNEKLFFGSGTQLSVL.

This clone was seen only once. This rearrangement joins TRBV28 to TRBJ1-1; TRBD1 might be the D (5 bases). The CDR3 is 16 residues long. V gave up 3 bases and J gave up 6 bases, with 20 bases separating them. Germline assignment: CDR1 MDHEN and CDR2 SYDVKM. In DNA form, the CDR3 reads TGTGCCAGCAGTTTCCGGGGGGAGTTGGCCCTCGCTGAAGCTTTCTTT. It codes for CASSFRGELALAEAFF.

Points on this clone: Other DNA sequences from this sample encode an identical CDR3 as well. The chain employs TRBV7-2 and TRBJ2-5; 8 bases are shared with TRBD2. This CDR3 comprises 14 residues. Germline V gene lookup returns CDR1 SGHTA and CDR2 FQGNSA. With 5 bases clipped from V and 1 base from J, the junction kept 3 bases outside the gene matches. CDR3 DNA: TGTGCCAGCAGCCTTACTAGCGGCCAAGAGACCCAGTACTTC. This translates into CASSLTSGQETQYF.

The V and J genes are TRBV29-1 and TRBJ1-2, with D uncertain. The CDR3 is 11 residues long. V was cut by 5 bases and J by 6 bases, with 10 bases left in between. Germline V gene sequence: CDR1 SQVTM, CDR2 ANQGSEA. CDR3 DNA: TGCAGCGTTTCCTCGGGAAATGGCTACACCTTC. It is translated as CSVSSGNGYTF.

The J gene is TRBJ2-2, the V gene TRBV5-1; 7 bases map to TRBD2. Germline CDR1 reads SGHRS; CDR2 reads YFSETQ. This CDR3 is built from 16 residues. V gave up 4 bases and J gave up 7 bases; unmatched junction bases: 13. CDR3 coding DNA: TGCGCCAGCAGCCTCCTTCATGGCGGGAGTGGCGGGGAGCTGTTTTTT. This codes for CASSLLHGGSGGELFF.

Here the CDR3 reads CASSLNPGGTEAFF. The CDR3 bases are TGTGCCAGCAGCTTAAACCCGGGGGGCACTGAAGCTTTCTTT. The chain is built from TRBV7-2 and TRBJ1-1; the D gene is possibly TRBD1 (5 bases). The CDR3 runs to 14 residues. The V end lost 2 bases, the J end lost 4 bases, and 11 bases lay between the germline ends. Looked up from germline, CDR1 is SGHTA and CDR2 is FQGNSA.

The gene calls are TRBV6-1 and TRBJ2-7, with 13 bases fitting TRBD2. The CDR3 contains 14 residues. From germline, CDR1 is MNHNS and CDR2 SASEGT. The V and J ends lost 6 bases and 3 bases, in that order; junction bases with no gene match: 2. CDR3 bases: TGTGCCAGCAGGAGGACTAGCGGGAGCTACGAGCAGTACTTC. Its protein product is CASRRTSGSYEQYF.

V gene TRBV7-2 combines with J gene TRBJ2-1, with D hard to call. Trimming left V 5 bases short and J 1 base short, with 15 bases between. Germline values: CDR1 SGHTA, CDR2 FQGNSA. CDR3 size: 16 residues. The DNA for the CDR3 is TGTGCCAGCAGCATCTCCTTCGGAGTGTCCTACAATGAGCAGTTCTTC. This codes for CASSISFGVSYNEQFF. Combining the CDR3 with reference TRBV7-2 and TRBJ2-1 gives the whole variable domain GAGVSQSPSNKVTEKGKDVELRCDPISGHTALYWYRQSLGQGLEFLIYFQGNSAPDKSGLPSDRFSAERTGGSVSTLTIQRTQQEDSAVYLCASSISFGVSYNEQFFGPGTRLTVL.

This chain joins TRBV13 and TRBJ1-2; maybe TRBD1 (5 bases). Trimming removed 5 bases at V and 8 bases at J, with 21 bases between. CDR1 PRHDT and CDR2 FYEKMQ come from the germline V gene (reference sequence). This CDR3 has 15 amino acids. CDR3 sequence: CASSPSVHYGGGYTF. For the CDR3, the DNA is TGTGCCAGCAGCCCTTCGGTACATTACGGGGGGGGCTACACCTTC.

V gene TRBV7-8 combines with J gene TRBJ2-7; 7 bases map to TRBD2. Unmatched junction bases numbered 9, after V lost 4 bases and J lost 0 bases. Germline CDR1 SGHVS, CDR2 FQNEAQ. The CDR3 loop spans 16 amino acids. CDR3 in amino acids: CASSSLLAVSSYEQYF. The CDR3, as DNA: TGTGCCAGCAGCTCACTCCTAGCGGTGAGCTCCTACGAGCAGTACTTC.

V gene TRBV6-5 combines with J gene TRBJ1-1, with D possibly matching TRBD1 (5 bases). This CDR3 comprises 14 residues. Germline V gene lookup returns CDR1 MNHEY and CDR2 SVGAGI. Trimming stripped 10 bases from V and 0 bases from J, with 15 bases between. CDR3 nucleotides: TGTGCCACCAAATCCCCGACAGTGAACACTGAAGCTTTCTTT. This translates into CATKSPTVNTEAFF.

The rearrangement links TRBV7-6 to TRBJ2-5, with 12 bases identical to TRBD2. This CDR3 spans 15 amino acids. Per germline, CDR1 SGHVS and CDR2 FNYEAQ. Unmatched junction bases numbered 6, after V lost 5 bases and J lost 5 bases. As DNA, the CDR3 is TGTGCCAGCAGCACAGGACTAGCGGGATGGGAGACCCAGTACTTC. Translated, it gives CASSTGLAGWETQYF. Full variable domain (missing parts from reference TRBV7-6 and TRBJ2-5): GAGVSQSPRYKVTKRGQDVALRCDPISGHVSLYWYRQALGQGPEFLTYFNYEAQQDKSGLPNDRFSAERPEGSISTLTIQRTEQRDSAMYRCASSTGLAGWETQYFGPGTRLLVL.

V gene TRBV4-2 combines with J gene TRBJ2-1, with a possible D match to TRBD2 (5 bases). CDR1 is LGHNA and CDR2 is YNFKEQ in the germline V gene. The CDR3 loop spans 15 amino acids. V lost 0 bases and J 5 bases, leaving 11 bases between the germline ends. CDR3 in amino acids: CASSQERLAHNEQFF. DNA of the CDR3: TGTGCCAGCAGCCAAGAGAGGCTAGCCCACAATGAGCAGTTCTTC.

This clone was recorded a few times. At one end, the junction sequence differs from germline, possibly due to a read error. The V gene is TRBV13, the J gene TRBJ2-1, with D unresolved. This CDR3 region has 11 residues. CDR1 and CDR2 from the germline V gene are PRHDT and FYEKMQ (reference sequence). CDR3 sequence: CASSSNNEQFF. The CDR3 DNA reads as TGTGCCAGCAGCTCCAACAATGAGCAGTTCTTC.

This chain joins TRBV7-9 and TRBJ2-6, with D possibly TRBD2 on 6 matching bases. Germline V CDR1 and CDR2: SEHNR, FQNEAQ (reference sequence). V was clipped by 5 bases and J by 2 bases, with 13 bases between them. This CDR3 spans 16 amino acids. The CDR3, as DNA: TGTGCCAGCAGCCCCCCGGGACTTCCTGGGGCCAACGTCCTGACTTTC. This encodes CASSPPGLPGANVLTF.

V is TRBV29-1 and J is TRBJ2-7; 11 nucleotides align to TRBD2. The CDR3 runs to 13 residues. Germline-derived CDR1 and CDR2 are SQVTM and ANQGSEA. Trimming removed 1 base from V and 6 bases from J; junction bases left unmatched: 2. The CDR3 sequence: CSVEAGLAGEQYF. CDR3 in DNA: TGCAGCGTTGAAGCAGGACTAGCGGGCGAGCAGTACTTC.

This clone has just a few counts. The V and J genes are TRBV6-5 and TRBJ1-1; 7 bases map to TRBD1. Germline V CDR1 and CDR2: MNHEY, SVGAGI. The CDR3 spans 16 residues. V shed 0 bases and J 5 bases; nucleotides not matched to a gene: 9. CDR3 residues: CASSYSRGTALTEAFF. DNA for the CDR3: TGTGCCAGCAGTTACTCGAGAGGGACAGCCCTGACTGAAGCTTTCTTT.

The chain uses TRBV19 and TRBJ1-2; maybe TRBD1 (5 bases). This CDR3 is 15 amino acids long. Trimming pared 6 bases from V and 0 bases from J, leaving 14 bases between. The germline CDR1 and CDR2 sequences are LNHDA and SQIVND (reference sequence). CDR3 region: CASRPSTGTNYGYTF. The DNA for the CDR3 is TGTGCCAGTAGACCCTCCACAGGAACTAACTATGGCTACACCTTC.

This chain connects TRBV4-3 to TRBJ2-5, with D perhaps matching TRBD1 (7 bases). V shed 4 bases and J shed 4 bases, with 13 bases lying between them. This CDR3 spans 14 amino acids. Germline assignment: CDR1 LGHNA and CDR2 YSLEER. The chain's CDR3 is CASSRHRGGETQYF. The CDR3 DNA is TGCGCCAGCAGCCGCCACAGGGGAGGAGAGACCCAGTACTTC.

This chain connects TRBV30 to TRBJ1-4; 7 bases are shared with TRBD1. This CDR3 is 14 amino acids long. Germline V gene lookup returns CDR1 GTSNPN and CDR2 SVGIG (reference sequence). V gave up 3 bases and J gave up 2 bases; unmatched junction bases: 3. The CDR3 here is CAWSEGGTNEKLFF. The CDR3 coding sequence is TGTGCCTGGAGCGAAGGGGGCACTAATGAAAAACTGTTTTTT. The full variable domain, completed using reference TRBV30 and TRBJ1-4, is SQTIHQWPATLVQPVGSPLSLECTVEGTSNPNLYWYRQAAGRGLQLLFYSVGIGQISSEVPQNLSASRPQDRQFILSSKKLLLSDSGFYLCAWSEGGTNEKLFFGSGTQLSVL.

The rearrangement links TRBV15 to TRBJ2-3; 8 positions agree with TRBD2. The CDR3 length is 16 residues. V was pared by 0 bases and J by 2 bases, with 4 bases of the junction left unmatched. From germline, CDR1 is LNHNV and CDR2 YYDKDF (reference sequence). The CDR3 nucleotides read TGTGCCACCAGCAGAGATACTAGCGGATCCACAGATACGCAGTATTTT. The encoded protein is CATSRDTSGSTDTQYF.

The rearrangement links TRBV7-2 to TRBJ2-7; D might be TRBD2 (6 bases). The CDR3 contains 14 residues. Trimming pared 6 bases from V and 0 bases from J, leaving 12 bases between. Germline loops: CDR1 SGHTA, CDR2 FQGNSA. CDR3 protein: CASRYGGTSYEQYF. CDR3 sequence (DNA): TGTGCCAGCAGATACGGGGGTACCTCCTACGAGCAGTACTTC.